A single sample gave rise to the 19 T cell receptor beta chains below, sequenced in a study of blood T cell repertoires in COVID-19. The repertoire was sequenced with immunoSEQ multiplex PCR; TCRdb's copy has only in-frame clones and lacks some. Of 100,000 to 150,000 clones listed, about four fifths are singletons. The sample comprised peripheral blood. All receptors derive from a man aged 55 to 70 with active or convalescent COVID-19.

The rearrangement links TRBV11-2 to TRBJ2-5; 8 positions match TRBD1. CDR3 length: 15 residues. Unmatched junction bases numbered 10, after V lost 5 bases and J lost 5 bases. Germline V gene lookup returns CDR1 SGHAT and CDR2 FQNNGV. The CDR3 nucleotides are TGTGCCAGCAGCCGCCCTACAGGGGGTGGGGAGACCCAGTACTTC. Its protein product is CASSRPTGGGETQYF.

The rearrangement links TRBV28 to TRBJ2-3; the match to TRBD2 covers 10 bases. The germline gives CDR1 MDHEN, CDR2 SYDVKM. The CDR3 has 16 amino acids. The J segment lost 5 bases and the V segment lost 4 bases, leaving 9 bases of the junction unmatched. The CDR3: CASSSGLAGVGDTQYF. CDR3 bases: TGTGCCAGCAGTTCTGGCCTAGCGGGAGTTGGAGATACGCAGTATTTT.

The chain is built from TRBV12-3 or TRBV12-4 and TRBJ1-6; no clear D. The CDR3 sequence is 13 residues long. The V end was cut by 5 bases, the J end by 7 bases, with 9 bases between. CDR3 bases: TGTGCCAGCAGTCGATTGACAAATTCACCCCTCCACTTT. Translating it yields CASSRLTNSPLHF.

The chain carries TRBV10-3 and TRBJ1-5, with D possibly matching TRBD1 (6 bases). CDR1 is ENHRY, CDR2 SYGVKD, per germline. The length of the CDR3 is 12 residues. V was trimmed by 6 bases and J by 9 bases, leaving 12 bases between them. CDR3 loop: CAIRGTMGPQHF. CDR3 DNA sequence: TGTGCCATCAGGGGGACAATGGGGCCCCAGCATTTT.

The chain joins TRBV12-3 or TRBV12-4 to TRBJ1-1; 7 nucleotides match TRBD1. CDR3 length: 13 amino acids. J gave up 8 bases and V 1 base, and 4 bases lay outside the gene matches. DNA for the CDR3: TGTGCCAGCAGTTTAGGACAGGGAGTAGAAGCTTTCTTT. Translated, it gives CASSLGQGVEAFF.

The V call is TRBV19, the J call TRBJ2-7; 10 bases map to TRBD2. The CDR3 runs 18 residues. Trimming removed 4 bases from V and 0 bases from J; junction bases left unmatched: 12. Germline CDR1 LNHDA, CDR2 SQIVND (reference sequence). CDR3 amino acids: CASSRGTIAGGYSYEQYF. The CDR3 DNA reads TGTGCCAGTAGTAGGGGCACTATAGCGGGAGGTTACTCCTACGAGCAGTACTTC. Variable domain in full (rest from reference TRBV19 and TRBJ2-7): DGGITQSPKYLFRKEGQNVTLSCEQNLNHDAMYWYRQDPGQGLRLIYYSQIVNDFQKGDIAEGYSVSREKKESFPLTVTSAQKNPTAFYLCASSRGTIAGGYSYEQYFGPGTRLTVT.

V and J are TRBV7-2 and TRBJ2-1, with no clear D. This CDR3 spans 13 amino acids. Trimming left V 0 bases short and J 6 bases short, with 6 bases between. Germline loops: CDR1 SGHTA, CDR2 FQGNSA. CDR3 region: CASSLASLNEQFF. CDR3 sequence (DNA): TGTGCCAGCAGCTTAGCGTCCCTCAATGAGCAGTTCTTC.

The chain has TRBV29-1 and TRBJ2-3; 16 bases agree with TRBD2. Germline V gives CDR1 SQVTM, CDR2 ANQGSEA. This CDR3 region has 16 residues. V lost 6 bases, J lost 5 bases, and 8 bases stayed unmatched. The CDR3 sequence is CSVSGTSGRGGDTQYF. DNA of the CDR3: TGCAGCGTCTCCGGGACTAGCGGGAGGGGAGGAGATACGCAGTATTTT.

The sample holds a few counts of this clone. The chain employs TRBV11-3 and TRBJ1-1; D is ambiguous. V lost 0 bases and J lost 8, with 10 bases in between. The germline gives CDR1 SGHNT, CDR2 YENEEA. This CDR3 spans 13 amino acids. In DNA form, the CDR3 reads TGTGCCAGCAGCTTAGACGGCGTCGGGGAAGCTTTCTTT. Translation: CASSLDGVGEAFF.

This chain connects TRBV7-8 to TRBJ2-1, with TRBD2 matching 10 bases. The CDR3 has 14 residues. The trim removed 8 bases at V and 8 bases at J, leaving 9 bases unmatched. Germline loops: CDR1 SGHVS, CDR2 FQNEAQ. The CDR3 reads CASFGLAGVDEQFF. The DNA of the CDR3 is TGTGCCAGCTTTGGGCTAGCGGGAGTCGATGAGCAGTTCTTC.

This sequence joins TRBV28 and TRBJ1-5, with TRBD1 matching over 8 bases. The CDR3 runs 19 residues. The trim removed 5 bases at V and 0 bases at J, leaving 15 bases unmatched. CDR1 and CDR2 (germline): MDHEN, SYDVKM. The CDR3 DNA sequence: TGTGCCAGCAGTAGGGCCGGGACAGGATACCCGAATAGCAATCAGCCCCAGCATTTT. It specifies CASSRAGTGYPNSNQPQHF.

This clone was recorded only once. The V and J genes are TRBV11-2 and TRBJ2-7; 8 bases fit TRBD2. This CDR3 is built from 13 residues. V was clipped by 2 bases and J by 8 bases; unmatched bases: 5. The germline CDR1 and CDR2 sequences are SGHAT and FQNNGV. DNA of the CDR3: TGTGCCAGCAGCTTAATTCGGGAGGGGCAGCAGTACTTC. Its translation: CASSLIREGQQYF.

The chain carries TRBV19 and TRBJ2-1; D not resolved. Germline V gene lookup returns CDR1 LNHDA and CDR2 SQIVND (reference sequence). This CDR3 spans 14 amino acids. V lost 3 bases to trimming and J lost 3 bases, with 9 bases between them. This CDR3 is CASSIIRSYNEQFF. The CDR3, as DNA: TGTGCCAGTAGTATCATCCGTAGCTACAATGAGCAGTTCTTC. Supplemented by reference TRBV19 and TRBJ2-1, the full variable domain reads DGGITQSPKYLFRKEGQNVTLSCEQNLNHDAMYWYRQDPGQGLRLIYYSQIVNDFQKGDIAEGYSVSREKKESFPLTVTSAQKNPTAFYLCASSIIRSYNEQFFGPGTRLTVL.

The rearrangement links TRBV5-1 to TRBJ1-2, with 9 nucleotides matching TRBD1. This CDR3 is 14 amino acids long. J was trimmed by 8 bases and V by 4 bases; bases with no gene match: 9. Germline V lookup: CDR1 SGHRS, CDR2 YFSETQ. CDR3 sequence: CASSPDGTGRGYTF. CDR3 in DNA: TGCGCCAGCAGCCCGGACGGGACAGGGCGCGGCTACACCTTC. The complete variable domain, with remaining parts taken from reference TRBV5-1 and TRBJ1-2, reads KAGVTQTPRYLIKTRGQQVTLSCSPISGHRSVSWYQQTPGQGLQFLFEYFSETQRNKGNFPGRFSGRQFSNSRSEMNVSTLELGDSALYLCASSPDGTGRGYTFGSGTRLTVV.

Ten or more counts support this clone. The V gene is TRBV28, the J gene TRBJ2-1; 10 bases are shared with TRBD2. The CDR3 has 18 residues. Germline trimming cut 1 base from V and 6 bases from J; bases unmatched to any gene: 12. The germline V gene has CDR1 MDHEN and CDR2 SYDVKM. For the CDR3, the DNA is TGTGCCAGCAGTTTATACCGCCGGGCTAGCGGGAGAGGCAATGAGCAGTTCTTC. Translation gives CASSLYRRASGRGNEQFF. Full variable domain (outside the CDR3, taken from reference TRBV28 and TRBJ2-1): DVKVTQSSRYLVKRTGEKVFLECVQDMDHENMFWYRQDPGLGLRLIYFSYDVKMKEKGDIPEGYSVSREKKERFSLILESASTNQTSMYLCASSLYRRASGRGNEQFFGPGTRLTVL.

The chain uses TRBV15 and TRBJ2-3; D is perhaps TRBD2 (5 bases). The CDR3 runs to 12 residues. Trimming left V 3 bases short and J 8 bases short, with 9 bases between. Per the germline V gene, CDR1 is LNHNV and CDR2 is YYDKDF (reference sequence). CDR3 nucleotides: TGTGCCACCAGCAGGGACTGGGGTACGCAGTATTTT. Protein: CATSRDWGTQYF.

This chain connects TRBV4-3 to TRBJ2-3; D call uncertain. The CDR3 length is 13 residues. Germline V gene data show CDR1 as LGHNA and CDR2 as YSLEER. V was shortened by 5 bases and J by 0 bases, with 6 bases between the two germline ends. DNA for the CDR3: TGCGCCAGCAGCTACCTAAGCACAGATACGCAGTATTTT. Amino acid sequence: CASSYLSTDTQYF.

CDR3 bases: TGTGCCAGCAGCCGCGGGTCTAGCGGGGAGCTAGGGTACTTC. It yields the protein CASSRGSSGELGYF. The chain recombines TRBV9 with TRBJ2-7, with 9 bases aligning to TRBD2. The CDR3 runs to 14 residues. With V trimmed by 4 bases and J by 12 bases, 14 bases remained unmatched. Germline V lookup: CDR1 SGDLS, CDR2 YYNGEE.

This clone was counted once. This chain uses TRBV9 with TRBJ1-2, with TRBD1 matching over 11 bases. This CDR3 is built from 16 residues. Germline V gene sequence: CDR1 SGDLS, CDR2 YYNGEE. V trimming: 5 bases; J trimming: 3 bases; junction bases outside the gene matches: 9. The CDR3 is CASSGGQGAIDYGYTF. The DNA for the CDR3 is TGTGCCAGCAGTGGAGGACAGGGGGCGATAGACTATGGCTACACCTTC.